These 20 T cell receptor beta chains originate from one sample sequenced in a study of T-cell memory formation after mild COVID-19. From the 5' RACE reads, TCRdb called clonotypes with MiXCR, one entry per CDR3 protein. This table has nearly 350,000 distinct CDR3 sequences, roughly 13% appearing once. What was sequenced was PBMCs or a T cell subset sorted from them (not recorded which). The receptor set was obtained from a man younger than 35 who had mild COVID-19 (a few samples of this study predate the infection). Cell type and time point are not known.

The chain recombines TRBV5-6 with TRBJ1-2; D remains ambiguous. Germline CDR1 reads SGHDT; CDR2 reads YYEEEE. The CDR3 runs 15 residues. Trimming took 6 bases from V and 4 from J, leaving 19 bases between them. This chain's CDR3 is CASTKRRAAGYGYTF. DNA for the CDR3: TGTGCCAGCACAAAAAGACGGGCCGCGGGCTATGGCTACACCTTC.

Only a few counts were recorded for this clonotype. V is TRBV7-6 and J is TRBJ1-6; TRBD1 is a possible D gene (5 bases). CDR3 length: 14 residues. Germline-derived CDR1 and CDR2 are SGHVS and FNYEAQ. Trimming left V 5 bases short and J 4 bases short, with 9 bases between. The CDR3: CASSPGGYNSPLHF. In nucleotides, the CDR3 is TGTGCCAGCAGCCCCGGGGGGTATAATTCACCCCTCCACTTT.

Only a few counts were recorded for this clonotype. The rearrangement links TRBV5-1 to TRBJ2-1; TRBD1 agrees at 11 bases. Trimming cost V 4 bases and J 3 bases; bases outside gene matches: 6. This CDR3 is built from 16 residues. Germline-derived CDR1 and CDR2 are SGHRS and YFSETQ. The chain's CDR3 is CASSKGQGVVYNEQFF. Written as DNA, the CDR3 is TGCGCCAGCAGCAAGGGACAGGGGGTCGTCTACAATGAGCAGTTCTTC.

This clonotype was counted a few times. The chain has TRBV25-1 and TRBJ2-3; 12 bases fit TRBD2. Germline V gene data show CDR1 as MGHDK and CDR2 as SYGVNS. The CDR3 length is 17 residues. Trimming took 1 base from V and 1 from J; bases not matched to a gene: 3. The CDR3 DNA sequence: TGTGCCAGCAGTGAATGGACTAGCGGGGTCGGCACAGATACGCAGTATTTT. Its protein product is CASSEWTSGVGTDTQYF.

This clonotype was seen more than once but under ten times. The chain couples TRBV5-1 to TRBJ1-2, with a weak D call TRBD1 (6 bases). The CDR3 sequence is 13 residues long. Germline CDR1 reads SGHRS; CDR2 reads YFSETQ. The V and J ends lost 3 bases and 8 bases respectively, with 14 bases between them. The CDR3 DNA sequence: TGCGCCAGCAGCTCCGCACAGGGTCTGGGCTACACCTTC. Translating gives CASSSAQGLGYTF.

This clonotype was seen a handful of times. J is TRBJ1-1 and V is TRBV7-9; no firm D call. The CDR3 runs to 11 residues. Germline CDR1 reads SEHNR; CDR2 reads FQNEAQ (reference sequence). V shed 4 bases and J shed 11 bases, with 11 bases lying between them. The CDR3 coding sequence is TGTGCCAGCAGCTCCGGCGGCTGGGCTTTCTTT. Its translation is CASSSGGWAFF.

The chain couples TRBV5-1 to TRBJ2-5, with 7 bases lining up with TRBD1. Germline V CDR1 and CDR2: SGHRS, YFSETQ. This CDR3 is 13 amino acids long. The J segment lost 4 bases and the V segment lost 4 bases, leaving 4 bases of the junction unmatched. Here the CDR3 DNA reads TGCGCCAGCAGCCGACAGGGACGAGAGACCCAGTACTTC. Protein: CASSRQGRETQYF. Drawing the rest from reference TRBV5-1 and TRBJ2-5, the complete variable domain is KAGVTQTPRYLIKTRGQQVTLSCSPISGHRSVSWYQQTPGQGLQFLFEYFSETQRNKGNFPGRFSGRQFSNSRSEMNVSTLELGDSALYLCASSRQGRETQYFGPGTRLLVL.

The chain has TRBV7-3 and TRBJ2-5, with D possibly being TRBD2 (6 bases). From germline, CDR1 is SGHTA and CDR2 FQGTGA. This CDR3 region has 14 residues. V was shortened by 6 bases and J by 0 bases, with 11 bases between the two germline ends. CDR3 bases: TGTGCCAGCAGTCTTAGCGGTAACCAAGAGACCCAGTACTTC. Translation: CASSLSGNQETQYF.

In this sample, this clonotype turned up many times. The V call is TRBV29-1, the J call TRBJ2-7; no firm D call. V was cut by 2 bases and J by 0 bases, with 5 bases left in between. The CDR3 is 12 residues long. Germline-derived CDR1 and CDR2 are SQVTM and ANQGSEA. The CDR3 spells CSVEQDSYEQYF. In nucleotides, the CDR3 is TGCAGCGTTGAACAGGACTCCTACGAGCAGTACTTC.

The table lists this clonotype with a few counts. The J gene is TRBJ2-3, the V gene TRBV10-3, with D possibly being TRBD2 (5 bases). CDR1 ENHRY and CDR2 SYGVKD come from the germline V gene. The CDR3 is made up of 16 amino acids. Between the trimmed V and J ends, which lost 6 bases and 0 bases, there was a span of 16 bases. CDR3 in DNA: TGTGCCATCAGCGACCATATTAGAGGGAGCACAGATACGCAGTATTTT. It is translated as CAISDHIRGSTDTQYF.

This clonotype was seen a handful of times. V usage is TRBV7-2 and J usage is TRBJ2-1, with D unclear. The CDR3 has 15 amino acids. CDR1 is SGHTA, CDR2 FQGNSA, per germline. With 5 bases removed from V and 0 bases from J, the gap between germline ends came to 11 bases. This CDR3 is CASSLYSRSYNEQFF. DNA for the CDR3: TGTGCCAGCAGCCTTTACTCTCGCTCCTACAATGAGCAGTTCTTC.

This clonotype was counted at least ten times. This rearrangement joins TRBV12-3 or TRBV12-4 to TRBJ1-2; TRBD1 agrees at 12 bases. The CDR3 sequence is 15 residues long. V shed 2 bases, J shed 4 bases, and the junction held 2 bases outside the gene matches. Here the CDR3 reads CASSLRDRGLYGYTF. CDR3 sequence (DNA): TGTGCCAGCAGTTTAAGGGACAGGGGGCTCTATGGCTACACCTTC.

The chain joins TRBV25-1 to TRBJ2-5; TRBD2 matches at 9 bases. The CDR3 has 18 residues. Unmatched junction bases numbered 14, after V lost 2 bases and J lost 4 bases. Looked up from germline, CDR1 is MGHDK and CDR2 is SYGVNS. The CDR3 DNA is TGTGCCAGCAGTGAAAGTGGGTCCTTAGGAGCGGGGGGAGAGACCCAGTACTTC. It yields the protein CASSESGSLGAGGETQYF.

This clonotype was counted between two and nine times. The CDR3 DNA sequence: TGCGCCAGCAGCTTACGACAGGGGTTTAATGAAGCTTTCTTT. This encodes CASSLRQGFNEAFF. This chain uses TRBV5-1 with TRBJ1-1; 8 bases align to TRBD1. Germline assignment: CDR1 SGHRS and CDR2 YFSETQ. V dropped 2 bases and J dropped 7; count of bases not matched to a gene: 7. The CDR3 loop spans 14 amino acids.

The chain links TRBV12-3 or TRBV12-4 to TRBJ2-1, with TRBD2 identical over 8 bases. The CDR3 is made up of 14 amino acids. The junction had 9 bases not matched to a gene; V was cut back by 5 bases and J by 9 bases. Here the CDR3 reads CASSARGGQGEQFF. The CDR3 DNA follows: TGTGCCAGCAGTGCCCGCGGGGGGCAGGGTGAGCAGTTCTTC.

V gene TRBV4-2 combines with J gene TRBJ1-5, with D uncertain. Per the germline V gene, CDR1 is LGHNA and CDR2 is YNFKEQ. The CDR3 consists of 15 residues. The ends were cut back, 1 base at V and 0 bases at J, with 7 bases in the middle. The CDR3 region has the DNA TGTGCCAGCAGCCAAGTGTCGAGTAGCAATCAGCCCCAGCATTTT. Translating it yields CASSQVSSSNQPQHF.

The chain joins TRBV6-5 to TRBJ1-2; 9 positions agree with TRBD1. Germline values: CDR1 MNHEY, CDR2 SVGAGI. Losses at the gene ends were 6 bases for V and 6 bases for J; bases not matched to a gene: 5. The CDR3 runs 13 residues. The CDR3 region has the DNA TGTGCCAGCAGGACCGGACAGGGGAATGGCTACACCTTC. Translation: CASRTGQGNGYTF.

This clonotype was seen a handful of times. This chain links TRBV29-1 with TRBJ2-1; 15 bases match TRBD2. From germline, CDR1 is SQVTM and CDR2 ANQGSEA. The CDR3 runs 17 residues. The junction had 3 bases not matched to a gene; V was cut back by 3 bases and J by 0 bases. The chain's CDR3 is CSVEGTSGGSSYNEQFF. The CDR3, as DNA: TGCAGCGTTGAGGGGACTAGCGGGGGGAGCTCCTACAATGAGCAGTTCTTC.

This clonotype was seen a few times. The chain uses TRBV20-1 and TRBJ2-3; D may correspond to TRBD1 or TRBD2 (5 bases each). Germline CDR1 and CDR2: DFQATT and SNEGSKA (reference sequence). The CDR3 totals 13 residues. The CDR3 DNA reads TGCGGGGCAAGCTGGGGGAGCACAGATACGCAGTATTTT. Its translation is CGASWGSTDTQYF.

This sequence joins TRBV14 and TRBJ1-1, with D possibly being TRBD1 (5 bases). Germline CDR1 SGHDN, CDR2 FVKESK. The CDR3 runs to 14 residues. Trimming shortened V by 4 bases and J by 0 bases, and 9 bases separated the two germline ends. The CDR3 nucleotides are TGTGCCAGCAGCCCCGCAGGGTTGAACACTGAAGCTTTCTTT. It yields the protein CASSPAGLNTEAFF.